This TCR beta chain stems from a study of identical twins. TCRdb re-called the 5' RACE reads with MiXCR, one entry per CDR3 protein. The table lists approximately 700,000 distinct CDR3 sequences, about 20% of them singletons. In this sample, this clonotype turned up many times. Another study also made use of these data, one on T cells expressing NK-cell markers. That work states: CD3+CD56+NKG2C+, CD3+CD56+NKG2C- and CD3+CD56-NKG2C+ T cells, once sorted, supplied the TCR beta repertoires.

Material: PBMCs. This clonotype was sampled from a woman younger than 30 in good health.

CDR3 protein: CASSTSRSSGNEQFF. The CDR3 bases are TGTGCCAGCAGCACCTCCCGAAGTAGCGGGAATGAGCAGTTCTTC. V gene TRBV7-7 combines with J gene TRBJ2-1, with 7 bases lining up with TRBD2. Germline-derived CDR1 and CDR2 are SSHAT and FNYEAQ (reference sequence). The V gene end was trimmed by 5 bases and the J gene end by 7 bases; junction bases not matched to a gene: 11. This CDR3 has 15 amino acids.